The next 19 T cell receptor beta chains were all read from a single sample in a study of blood T cell repertoires in COVID-19. This table comes from immunoSEQ multiplex PCR, and its TCRdb copy is limited to in-frame clones, with some not included. The sample lists over 450,000 clones; roughly 87% were seen once. Sequenced: peripheral blood. The source is a man aged 18-30 years with COVID-19, enrolled during active disease.

This clone was seen once. The chain links TRBV6-6 to TRBJ1-2; 9 nucleotides agree with TRBD1. Germline V gene sequence: CDR1 MNHNY, CDR2 SVGAGI (reference sequence). Trimming took 6 bases from V and 7 from J; bases not matched to a gene: 12. This CDR3 comprises 15 residues. The CDR3 loop is CASRETGTGIFGYTF. DNA for the CDR3: TGTGCCAGCAGGGAAACCGGGACAGGGATTTTTGGCTACACCTTC.

The chain joins TRBV5-4 to TRBJ2-7, with 7 bases that match TRBD1. V shed 6 bases and J 0 bases; nucleotides not matched to a gene: 15. The CDR3 is 17 residues long. The germline gives CDR1 SGHNT, CDR2 YYREEE (reference sequence). The CDR3 sequence: CASNRFGRGSSSYEQYF. CDR3 bases: TGTGCCAGCAACCGCTTCGGCAGGGGGAGCAGCTCCTACGAGCAGTACTTC.

This rearrangement joins TRBV4-1 to TRBJ2-7; 10 nucleotides match TRBD2. Germline CDR1 MGHRA, CDR2 YSYEKL. The CDR3 loop spans 17 amino acids. Losses at the gene ends were 0 bases for V and 1 base for J; bases not matched to a gene: 6. The CDR3 region is CASSQDRLAGASYEQYF. CDR3 DNA sequence: TGCGCCAGCAGCCAAGATCGGCTAGCGGGGGCGTCCTACGAGCAGTACTTC.

The V call is TRBV2, the J call TRBJ1-4, with D maybe TRBD1 (5 bases). The CDR3 totals 16 residues. V lost 3 bases to trimming and J lost 5 bases, with 16 bases between them. Germline V gene sequence: CDR1 SNHLY, CDR2 FYNNEI. The CDR3 DNA follows: TGTGCCAGCAGTGAGGGAGGGGCCGGGTTGAATGAAAAACTGTTTTTT. This codes for CASSEGGAGLNEKLFF.

This sequence joins TRBV4-2 and TRBJ2-3, with TRBD2 matching over 8 bases. From germline, CDR1 is LGHNA and CDR2 YNFKEQ. The V and J ends lost 1 base and 1 base, in that order; junction bases with no gene match: 4. The CDR3 runs to 16 residues. Here the CDR3 reads CASSQAAGGRTDTQYF. The DNA for the CDR3 is TGTGCCAGCAGCCAAGCGGCGGGGGGACGCACAGATACGCAGTATTTT.

This clone occurred a few times. The rearrangement joins TRBV27 to TRBJ1-3; D remains ambiguous. The V end lost 5 bases, the J end lost 2 bases, and 13 bases lay between the germline ends. Germline CDR1 reads MNHEY; CDR2 reads SMNVEV (reference sequence). There are 15 residues in the CDR3. This chain's CDR3 is CASSRDRSTGNTIYF. CDR3 bases: TGTGCCAGCAGTCGCGACCGGAGTACTGGAAACACCATATATTTT.

The J gene is TRBJ2-7, the V gene TRBV5-1; 7 bases agree with TRBD1. The CDR3 extends over 14 amino acids. Germline V gene lookup returns CDR1 SGHRS and CDR2 YFSETQ. V shed 3 bases and J 2 bases; nucleotides not matched to a gene: 5. Written as DNA, the CDR3 is TGCGCCAGCAGCTCGACAGGGATTACCTACGAGCAGTACTTC. Residues: CASSSTGITYEQYF.

The chain links TRBV7-3 to TRBJ2-7; TRBD1 might be the D (5 bases). V lost 8 bases, J lost 4 bases, and 15 bases lay in between. The CDR3 spans 13 residues. The V gene's germline CDR1 is SGHTA and CDR2 FQGTGA. CDR3 sequence reads: CASGRGHFYEQYF. DNA for the CDR3: TGTGCCAGCGGTAGAGGACATTTTTACGAGCAGTACTTC. The complete variable domain, with remaining parts taken from reference TRBV7-3 and TRBJ2-7, reads GAGVSQTPSNKVTEKGKYVELRCDPISGHTALYWYRQSLGQGPEFLIYFQGTGAADDSGLPNDRFFAVRPEGSVSTLKIQRTERGDSAVYLCASGRGHFYEQYFGPGTRLTVT.

In its sample, this clone was seen once. The chain has TRBV5-1 and TRBJ2-7; D perhaps matches TRBD2 (5 bases). Trimming stripped 2 bases from V and 0 bases from J, with 12 bases between. Germline V CDR1 and CDR2: SGHRS, YFSETQ. The CDR3 runs 15 residues. Written as DNA, the CDR3 is TGCGCCAGCAGCTTAAGTTCCCGGGGCTCCTACGAGCAGTACTTC. Translating gives CASSLSSRGSYEQYF.

The chain couples TRBV7-3 to TRBJ2-1; perhaps TRBD2 as D (6 bases). Between the trimmed V and J ends, which lost 5 bases and 14 bases, there was a span of 16 bases. Germline loops: CDR1 SGHTA, CDR2 FQGTGA. The CDR3 extends over 12 amino acids. CDR3 region: CASSDPGTQKFF. The DNA for the CDR3 is TGTGCCAGCAGCGACCCCGGGACTCAAAAGTTCTTC.

This chain connects TRBV7-8 to TRBJ2-7, with 8 bases identical to TRBD2. Germline V gives CDR1 SGHVS, CDR2 FQNEAQ. There are 15 residues in the CDR3. Trimming cost V 1 base and J 6 bases; bases outside gene matches: 8. The DNA for the CDR3 is TGTGCCAGCAGCTTAGATAGGGGACTAGGGGCCGAGCAGTACTTC. As protein: CASSLDRGLGAEQYF.

The chain joins TRBV7-9 to TRBJ2-1; tentatively, D is TRBD2 (6 bases). This CDR3 is 11 amino acids long. With 10 bases removed from V and 6 bases from J, the gap between germline ends came to 10 bases. CDR1 SEHNR and CDR2 FQNEAQ come from the germline V gene (reference sequence). The CDR3 nucleotides are TGTGCCACGGCGGGGATCAATGAGCAGTTCTTC. Protein: CATAGINEQFF.

J is TRBJ2-2 and V is TRBV7-6, with TRBD2 matching 11 bases. The CDR3 spans 18 residues. The junction had 13 bases not matched to a gene; V was cut back by 6 bases and J by 4 bases. The germline gives CDR1 SGHVS, CDR2 FNYEAQ. CDR3 protein: CASRPLAGAPLGTGELFF. The CDR3 DNA is TGTGCCAGCAGACCACTAGCGGGAGCGCCCTTGGGCACCGGGGAGCTGTTTTTT.

This chain joins TRBV6-5 and TRBJ2-1; 9 nucleotides match TRBD1. In germline, CDR1 is MNHEY, CDR2 SVGAGI. Trimming cost V 5 bases and J 8 bases; bases outside gene matches: 1. The CDR3 extends over 12 amino acids. CDR3 sequence: CASSTGGDEQFF. CDR3 sequence (DNA): TGTGCCAGCAGTACAGGGGGCGATGAGCAGTTCTTC.

The CDR3 loop reads CASRTAGTGAGNTIYF. The CDR3 coding sequence is TGTGCCAGTAGAACCGCCGGGACAGGGGCTGGAAACACCATATATTTT. This chain joins TRBV19 and TRBJ1-3; TRBD1 agrees at 10 bases. Germline V CDR1 and CDR2: LNHDA, SQIVND (reference sequence). The ends lost 6 bases at V and 2 bases at J; junction bases unmatched: 7. This CDR3 has 16 amino acids.

This chain links TRBV19 with TRBJ1-6, with D perhaps TRBD1 (5 bases). From germline, CDR1 is LNHDA and CDR2 SQIVND (reference sequence). The CDR3 length is 15 residues. V shed 6 bases and J shed 1 base, with 10 bases lying between them. The CDR3 region is CASSRDSSYNSPLHF. The CDR3 DNA reads TGTGCCAGTAGCAGAGACAGTTCCTATAATTCACCCCTCCACTTT.

The chain joins TRBV6-6 to TRBJ1-4; no firm D call. Germline CDR1 is MNHNY and CDR2 is SVGAGI (reference sequence). The CDR3 runs to 13 residues. The ends were cut back, 0 bases at V and 4 bases at J, with 3 bases in the middle. As DNA, the CDR3 is TGTGCCAGCAGTTACTCGAGTAATGAAAAACTGTTTTTT. Protein: CASSYSSNEKLFF.

The V gene is TRBV9, the J gene TRBJ2-1; no clear D. The V gene lost 0 bases and the J gene lost 4 bases, with 14 bases spanning the gap. Per the germline V gene, CDR1 is SGDLS and CDR2 is YYNGEE. The CDR3 extends over 16 amino acids. The CDR3 nucleotides are TGTGCCAGCAGCGTAGAGGCCAGGATGCTTTACAATGAGCAGTTCTTC. This translates into CASSVEARMLYNEQFF.

In DNA, the CDR3 is TGTGCCAGCAGAGCCTCCGGGACAGTCTCTGGAAACACCATATATTTT. Encoded protein: CASRASGTVSGNTIYF. The V call is TRBV2, the J call TRBJ1-3; 7 nucleotides agree with TRBD1. CDR1 and CDR2 (germline): SNHLY, FYNNEI. There are 16 residues in the CDR3. Germline trimming cut 6 bases from V and 0 bases from J; bases unmatched to any gene: 8.